Presented here are 5 T cell receptor beta chains from one specimen sequenced in a study of cytomegalovirus exposure and HLA in healthy donors. Primers: 60 Vbeta forward and 13 Jbeta reverse. TCRdb's table, derived via immunoSEQ multiplex PCR, lists solely in-frame clones and lacks some. The table lists roughly 170,000 clones, 80% to 85% of them singletons. Source material: PBMCs. These receptors were obtained from a man aged 50 to 60 in good health and CMV-seronegative.

In nucleotides, the CDR3 is TGCGCCAGCAGCCTGCGGACTAGCGGGCTCAATGAGCAGTTCTTC. It is translated as CASSLRTSGLNEQFF. The chain couples TRBV4-1 to TRBJ2-1; 11 bases line up with TRBD2. The V and J ends lost 4 bases and 6 bases, in that order; junction bases with no gene match: 5. Per germline, CDR1 MGHRA and CDR2 YSYEKL. The CDR3 has 15 amino acids.

The rearrangement links TRBV10-3 to TRBJ2-2; 7 positions match TRBD1. CDR3 length equals 15 residues. Germline lookup yields CDR1 ENHRY and CDR2 SYGVKD. J gave up 5 bases and V 2 bases, and 5 bases lay outside the gene matches. CDR3 loop: CAISENQGVTGELFF. The CDR3 DNA is TGTGCCATCAGTGAGAACCAGGGGGTAACCGGGGAGCTGTTTTTT.

This clone was seen a single time. The rearrangement uses TRBV7-3 and TRBJ2-1; 12 bases match TRBD2. Per the germline V gene, CDR1 is SGHTA and CDR2 is FQGTGA. Losses at the gene ends were 0 bases for V and 1 base for J; bases not matched to a gene: 7. CDR3 length equals 19 residues. CDR3 region: CASSLTLAGGQTSYNEQFF. CDR3 DNA sequence: TGTGCCAGCAGCTTAACTCTAGCGGGGGGGCAAACGTCCTACAATGAGCAGTTCTTC. Supplemented by reference TRBV7-3 and TRBJ2-1, the full variable domain reads GAGVSQTPSNKVTEKGKYVELRCDPISGHTALYWYRQSLGQGPEFLIYFQGTGAADDSGLPNDRFFAVRPEGSVSTLKIQRTERGDSAVYLCASSLTLAGGQTSYNEQFFGPGTRLTVL.

This clone was recorded only once. One junction end disagrees with the germline gene, perhaps due to a read error. The J gene is TRBJ2-7, the V gene TRBV7-9; 8 nucleotides line up with TRBD2. CDR3 length equals 12 residues. Germline CDR1 is SEHNR and CDR2 is FQNEAQ (reference sequence). The CDR3 loop is CSSTSGGDEQYF. The CDR3 nucleotides are TGTTCCAGCACCTCCGGGGGGGACGAGCAGTACTTC.

The chain employs TRBV4-1 and TRBJ2-7; 8 bases match TRBD2. J gave up 3 bases and V 0 bases, and 13 bases lay outside the gene matches. This CDR3 is 18 amino acids long. Looked up from germline, CDR1 is MGHRA and CDR2 is YSYEKL. The CDR3 DNA sequence: TGCGCCAGCAGCCAAGACGGGCCCCGACTAGCGAGGAACTACGAGCAGTACTTC. Its protein product is CASSQDGPRLARNYEQYF.